The entry that follows covers one TCR beta chain sequence. This sample stems from a study of T-cell reconstitution after alpha-beta-depleted transplantation in children. This sample's TCRbeta library carried unique molecular identifier barcodes. TCRdb re-called the PCR reads through MiXCR, storing one row per CDR3 protein. The sample contains about 500,000 distinct CDR3 sequences, about 30% of which appear only once. The CDR3 is 13 residues long. Trimming removed 3 bases from V and 4 bases from J; junction bases left unmatched: 0. The TCR originated in a human donor who donated a stem cell graft to a child with aplastic anemia. Sequenced material: PBMCs from the stem cell graft donor, taken from the stem cell graft. The V gene is TRBV12-3 or TRBV12-4, the J gene TRBJ2-3; 8 bases are shared with TRBD2. The CDR3 loop is CASSLGLADTQYF. In DNA, the CDR3 is TGTGCCAGCAGTTTGGGACTAGCAGATACGCAGTATTTT.